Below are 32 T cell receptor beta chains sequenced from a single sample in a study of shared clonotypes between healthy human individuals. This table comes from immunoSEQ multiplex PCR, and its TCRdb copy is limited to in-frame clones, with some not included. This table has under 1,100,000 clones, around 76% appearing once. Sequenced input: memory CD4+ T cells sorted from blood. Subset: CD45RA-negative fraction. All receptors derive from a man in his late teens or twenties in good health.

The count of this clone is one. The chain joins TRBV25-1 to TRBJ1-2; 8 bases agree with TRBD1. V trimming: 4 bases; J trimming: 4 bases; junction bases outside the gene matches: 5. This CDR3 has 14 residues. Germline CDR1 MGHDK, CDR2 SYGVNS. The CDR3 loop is CASSGGGQGYGYTF. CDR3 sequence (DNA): TGTGCCAGCAGTGGAGGAGGACAGGGCTATGGCTACACCTTC.

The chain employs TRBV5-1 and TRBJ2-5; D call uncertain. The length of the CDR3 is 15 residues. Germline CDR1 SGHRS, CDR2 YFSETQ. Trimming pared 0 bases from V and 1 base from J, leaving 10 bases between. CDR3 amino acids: CASSLGRPAQETQYF. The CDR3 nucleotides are TGCGCCAGCAGCTTGGGACGCCCAGCCCAAGAGACCCAGTACTTC.

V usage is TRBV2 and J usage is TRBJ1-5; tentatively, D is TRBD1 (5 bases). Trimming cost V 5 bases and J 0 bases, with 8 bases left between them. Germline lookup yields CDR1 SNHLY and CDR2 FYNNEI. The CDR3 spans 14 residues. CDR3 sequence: CASSPTVSNQPQHF. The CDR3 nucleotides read TGTGCCAGCAGTCCGACAGTTAGCAATCAGCCCCAGCATTTT.

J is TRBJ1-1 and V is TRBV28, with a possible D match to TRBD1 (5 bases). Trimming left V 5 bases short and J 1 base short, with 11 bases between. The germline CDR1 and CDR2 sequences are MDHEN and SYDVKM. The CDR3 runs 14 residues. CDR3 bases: TGTGCCAGCAGTCTTAGGGGTCAGAACACTGAAGCTTTCTTT. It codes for CASSLRGQNTEAFF.

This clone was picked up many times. The chain's CDR3 is CASSEDYSYEQYF. The CDR3 coding sequence is TGTGCCAGCAGCGAGGACTATTCCTACGAGCAGTACTTC. The gene calls are TRBV7-2 and TRBJ2-7, with D possibly TRBD2 on 6 matching bases. CDR1 is SGHTA and CDR2 is FQGNSA in the germline V gene. CDR3 size: 13 residues. V dropped 5 bases and J dropped 1 base, with 9 bases sitting between them.

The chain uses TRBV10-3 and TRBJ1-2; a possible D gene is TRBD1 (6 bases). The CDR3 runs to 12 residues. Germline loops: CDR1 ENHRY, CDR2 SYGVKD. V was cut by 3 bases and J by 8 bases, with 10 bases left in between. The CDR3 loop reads CAISDGGLGYTF. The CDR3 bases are TGTGCCATCAGTGACGGGGGGCTCGGCTACACCTTC.

This CDR3 reads CASSFRWGNTEAFF. CDR3 nucleotides: TGTGCCAGCAGCTTTAGATGGGGGAACACTGAAGCTTTCTTT. This sequence joins TRBV7-2 and TRBJ1-1; D not certain. Germline CDR1 SGHTA, CDR2 FQGNSA. Trimming took 3 bases from V and 1 from J, leaving 9 bases between them. This CDR3 spans 14 amino acids.

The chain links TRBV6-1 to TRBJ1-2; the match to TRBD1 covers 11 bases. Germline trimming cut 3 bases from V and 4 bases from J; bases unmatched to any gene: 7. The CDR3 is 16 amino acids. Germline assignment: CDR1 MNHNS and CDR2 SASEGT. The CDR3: CASSEGQGVPLYGYTF. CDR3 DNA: TGTGCCAGCAGTGAGGGACAGGGGGTCCCCCTCTATGGCTACACCTTC.

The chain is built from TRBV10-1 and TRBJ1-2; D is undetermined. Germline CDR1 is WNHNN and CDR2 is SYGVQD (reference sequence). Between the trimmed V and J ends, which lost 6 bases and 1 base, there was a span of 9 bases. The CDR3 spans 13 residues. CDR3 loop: CASSPDGNYGYTF. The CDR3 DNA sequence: TGCGCCAGCAGCCCGGACGGTAACTATGGCTACACCTTC.

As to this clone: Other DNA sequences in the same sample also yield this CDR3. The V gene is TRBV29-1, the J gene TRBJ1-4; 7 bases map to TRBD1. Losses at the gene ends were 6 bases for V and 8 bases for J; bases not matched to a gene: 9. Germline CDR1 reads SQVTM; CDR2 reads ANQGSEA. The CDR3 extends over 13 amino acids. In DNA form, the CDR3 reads TGCAGCGTCAGACAGGGAGGTAAGGAAAAACTGTTTTTT. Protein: CSVRQGGKEKLFF. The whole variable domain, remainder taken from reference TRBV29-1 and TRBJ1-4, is SAVISQKPSRDICQRGTSLTIQCQVDSQVTMMFWYRQQPGQSLTLIATANQGSEATYESGFVIDKFPISRPNLTFSTLTVSNMSPEDSSIYLCSVRQGGKEKLFFGSGTQLSVL.

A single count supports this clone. The CDR3 region is CAWSHPGNNQPQHF. The CDR3 bases are TGTGCCTGGAGTCACCCCGGAAACAATCAGCCCCAGCATTTT. This chain links TRBV30 with TRBJ1-5; D not certain. V was pared by 2 bases and J by 3 bases, with 11 bases between. Germline CDR1 reads GTSNPN; CDR2 reads SVGIG (reference sequence). The CDR3 spans 14 residues.

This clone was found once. CDR3: CASSKSSGRGNTGELFF. CDR3 nucleotide sequence: TGTGCCAGCAGCAAATCTAGCGGGAGAGGGAACACCGGGGAGCTGTTTTTT. This chain joins TRBV21-1 and TRBJ2-2; the table's TRBD2 call for D was not verified on the DNA. TRBV21-1 is a documented pseudogene. CDR3 length: 17 amino acids.

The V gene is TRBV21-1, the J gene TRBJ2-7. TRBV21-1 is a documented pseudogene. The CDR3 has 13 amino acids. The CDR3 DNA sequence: TGTGCCAGCAGCCCACAGACTGATTACGAGCAGTACTTC. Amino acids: CASSPQTDYEQYF.

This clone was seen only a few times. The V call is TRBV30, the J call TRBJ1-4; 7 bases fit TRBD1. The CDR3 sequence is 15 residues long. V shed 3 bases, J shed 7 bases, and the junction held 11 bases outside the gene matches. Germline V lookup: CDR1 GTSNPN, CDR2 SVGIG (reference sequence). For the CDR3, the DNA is TGTGCCTGGAGCCATCCACAGGGGCTGGGTGAAAAACTGTTTTTT. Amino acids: CAWSHPQGLGEKLFF.

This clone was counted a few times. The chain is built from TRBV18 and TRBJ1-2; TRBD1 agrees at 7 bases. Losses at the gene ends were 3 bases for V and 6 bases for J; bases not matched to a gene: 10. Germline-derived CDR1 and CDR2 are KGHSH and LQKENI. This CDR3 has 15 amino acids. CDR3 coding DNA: TGTGCCAGCTCACCGGCGTCTGGCAGGGGGGATGGCTACACCTTC. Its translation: CASSPASGRGDGYTF.

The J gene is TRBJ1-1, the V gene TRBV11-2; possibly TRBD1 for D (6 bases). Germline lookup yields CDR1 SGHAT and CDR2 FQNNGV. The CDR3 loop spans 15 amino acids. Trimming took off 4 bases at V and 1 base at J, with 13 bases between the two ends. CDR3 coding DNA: TGTGCCAGCAGCTCCACAGGGCAACAGAACACTGAAGCTTTCTTT. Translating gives CASSSTGQQNTEAFF.

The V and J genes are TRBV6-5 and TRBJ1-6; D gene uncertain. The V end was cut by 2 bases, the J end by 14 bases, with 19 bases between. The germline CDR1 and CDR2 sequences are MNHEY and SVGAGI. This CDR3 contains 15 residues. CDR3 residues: CASSYGHGVVGSLHF. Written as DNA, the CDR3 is TGTGCCAGCAGTTACGGGCACGGCGTGGTGGGGTCCCTCCACTTT.

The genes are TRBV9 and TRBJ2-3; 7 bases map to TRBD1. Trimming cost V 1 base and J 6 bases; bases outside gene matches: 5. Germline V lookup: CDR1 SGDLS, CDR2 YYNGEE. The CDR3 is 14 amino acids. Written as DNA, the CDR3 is TGTGCCAGCAGCGTACAGGGGGTGAGGGATACGCAGTATTTT. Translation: CASSVQGVRDTQYF.

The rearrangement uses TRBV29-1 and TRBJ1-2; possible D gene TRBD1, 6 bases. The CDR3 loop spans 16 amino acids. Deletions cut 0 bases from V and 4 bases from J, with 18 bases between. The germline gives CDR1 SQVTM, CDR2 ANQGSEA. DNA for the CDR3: TGCAGCGTTGAAGAAACGGGTGTTGCAGGGGTCTATGGCTACACCTTC. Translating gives CSVEETGVAGVYGYTF.

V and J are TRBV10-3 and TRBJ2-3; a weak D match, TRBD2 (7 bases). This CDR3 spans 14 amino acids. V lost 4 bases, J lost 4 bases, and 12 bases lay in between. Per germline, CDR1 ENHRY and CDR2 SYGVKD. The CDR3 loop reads CAISGRGAADTQYF. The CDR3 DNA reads TGTGCCATCAGTGGCCGGGGGGCGGCAGATACGCAGTATTTT.

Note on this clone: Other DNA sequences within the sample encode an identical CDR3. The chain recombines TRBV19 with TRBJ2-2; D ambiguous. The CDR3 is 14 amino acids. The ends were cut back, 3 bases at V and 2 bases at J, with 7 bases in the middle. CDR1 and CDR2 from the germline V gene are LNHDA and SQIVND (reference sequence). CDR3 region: CASSIRRNTGELFF. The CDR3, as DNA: TGTGCCAGTAGTATTCGTAGAAACACCGGGGAGCTGTTTTTT.

The CDR3 sequence: CASSRTGTNEKLFF. CDR3 in DNA: TGTGCCAGCAGCCGGACAGGGACTAATGAAAAACTGTTTTTT. The gene calls are TRBV13 and TRBJ1-4, with 8 bases identical to TRBD1. CDR3 length equals 14 residues. Germline values: CDR1 PRHDT, CDR2 FYEKMQ (reference sequence). J was trimmed by 2 bases and V by 5 bases; bases with no gene match: 1. The full variable domain, rest sourced from reference TRBV13 and TRBJ1-4, is AAGVIQSPRHLIKEKRETATLKCYPIPRHDTVYWYQQGPGQDPQFLISFYEKMQSDKGSIPDRFSAQQFSDYHSELNMSSLELGDSALYFCASSRTGTNEKLFFGSGTQLSVL.

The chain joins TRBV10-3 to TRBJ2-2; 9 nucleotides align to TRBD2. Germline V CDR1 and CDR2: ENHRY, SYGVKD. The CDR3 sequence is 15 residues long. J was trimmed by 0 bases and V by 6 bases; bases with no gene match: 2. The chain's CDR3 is CAISGLATNTGELFF. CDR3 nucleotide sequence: TGTGCCATCAGCGGACTAGCGACGAACACCGGGGAGCTGTTTTTT.

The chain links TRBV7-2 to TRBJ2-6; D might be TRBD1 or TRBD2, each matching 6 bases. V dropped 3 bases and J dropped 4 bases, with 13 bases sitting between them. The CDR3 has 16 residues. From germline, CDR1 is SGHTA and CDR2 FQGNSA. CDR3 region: CASSFGGLGGANVLTF. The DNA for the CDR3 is TGTGCCAGCAGCTTTGGGGGGCTGGGAGGGGCCAACGTCCTGACTTTC.

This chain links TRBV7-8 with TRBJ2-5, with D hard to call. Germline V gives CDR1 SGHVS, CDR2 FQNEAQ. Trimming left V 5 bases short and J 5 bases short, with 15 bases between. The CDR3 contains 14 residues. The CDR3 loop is CASSPGGVRETQYF. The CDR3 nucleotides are TGTGCCAGCAGCCCCGGTGGTGTCCGGGAGACCCAGTACTTC.

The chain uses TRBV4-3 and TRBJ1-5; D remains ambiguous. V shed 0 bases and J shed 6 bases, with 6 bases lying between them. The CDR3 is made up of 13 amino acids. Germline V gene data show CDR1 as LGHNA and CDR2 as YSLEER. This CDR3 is CASSQDSRQPQHF. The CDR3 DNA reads TGCGCCAGCAGCCAAGATTCTCGTCAGCCCCAGCATTTT.

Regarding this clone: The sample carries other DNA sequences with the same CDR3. The CDR3 spells CAISSGGSTDTQYF. The CDR3, as DNA: TGTGCCATCAGTAGCGGGGGAAGCACAGATACGCAGTATTTT. The rearrangement links TRBV10-3 to TRBJ2-3; 8 positions agree with TRBD2. V was pared by 5 bases and J by 0 bases, with 1 base of the junction left unmatched. There are 14 residues in the CDR3. The V gene's germline CDR1 is ENHRY and CDR2 SYGVKD.

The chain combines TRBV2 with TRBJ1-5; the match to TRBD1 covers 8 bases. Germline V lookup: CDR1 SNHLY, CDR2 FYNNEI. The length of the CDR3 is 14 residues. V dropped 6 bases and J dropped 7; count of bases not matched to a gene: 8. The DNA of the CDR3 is TGTGCCAGCAGCCTCGACAGGGGTGACCAGCCCCAGCATTTT. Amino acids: CASSLDRGDQPQHF.

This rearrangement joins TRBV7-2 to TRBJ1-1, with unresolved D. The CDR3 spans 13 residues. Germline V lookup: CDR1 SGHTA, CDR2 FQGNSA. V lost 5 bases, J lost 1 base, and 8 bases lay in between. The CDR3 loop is CASSRPENTEAFF. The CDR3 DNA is TGTGCCAGCAGCCGCCCCGAGAACACTGAAGCTTTCTTT.

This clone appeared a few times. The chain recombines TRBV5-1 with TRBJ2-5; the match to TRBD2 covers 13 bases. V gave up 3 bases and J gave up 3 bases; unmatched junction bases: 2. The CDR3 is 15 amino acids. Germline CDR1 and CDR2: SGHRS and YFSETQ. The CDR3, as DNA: TGCGCCAGCAGCTCTGGACTAGCGGGAGAAGAGACCCAGTACTTC. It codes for CASSSGLAGEETQYF.

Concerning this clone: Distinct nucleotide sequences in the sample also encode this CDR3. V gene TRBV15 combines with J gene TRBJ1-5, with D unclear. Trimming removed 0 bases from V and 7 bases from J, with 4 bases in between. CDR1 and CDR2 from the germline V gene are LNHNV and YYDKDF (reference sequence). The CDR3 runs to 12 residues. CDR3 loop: CATSRDVQPQHF. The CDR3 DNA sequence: TGTGCCACCAGCAGAGATGTGCAGCCCCAGCATTTT.

In DNA, the CDR3 is TGCGCCAGCAGTGGCACCCCATGGGACACCATATATTTT. It codes for CASSGTPWDTIYF. This rearrangement joins TRBV10-2 to TRBJ1-3; D remains ambiguous. The CDR3 contains 13 residues. V gave up 4 bases and J gave up 8 bases, with 12 bases separating them. The germline gives CDR1 WSHSY, CDR2 SAAADI.